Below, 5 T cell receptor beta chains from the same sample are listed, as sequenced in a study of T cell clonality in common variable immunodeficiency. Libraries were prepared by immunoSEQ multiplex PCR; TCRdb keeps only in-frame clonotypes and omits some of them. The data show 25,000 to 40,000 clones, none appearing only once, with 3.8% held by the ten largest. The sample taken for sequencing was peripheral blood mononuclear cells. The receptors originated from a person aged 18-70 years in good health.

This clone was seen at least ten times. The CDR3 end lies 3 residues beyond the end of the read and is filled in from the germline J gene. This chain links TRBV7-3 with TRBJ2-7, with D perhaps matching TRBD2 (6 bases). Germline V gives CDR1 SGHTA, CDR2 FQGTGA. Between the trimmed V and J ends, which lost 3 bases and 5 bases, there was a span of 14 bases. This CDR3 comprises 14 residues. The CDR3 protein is CASSLEGRVNEQYF. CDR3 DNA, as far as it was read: TGTGCCAGCAGCTTGGAGGGCAGGGTAAACGAG.

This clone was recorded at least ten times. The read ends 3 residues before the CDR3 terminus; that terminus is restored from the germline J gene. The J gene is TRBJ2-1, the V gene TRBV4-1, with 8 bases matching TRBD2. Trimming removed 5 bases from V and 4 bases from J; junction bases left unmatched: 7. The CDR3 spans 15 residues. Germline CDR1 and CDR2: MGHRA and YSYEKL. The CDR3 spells CASSVSGSGYNEQFF. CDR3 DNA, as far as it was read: TGCGCCAGCAGCGTGAGCGGGAGTGGGTACAATGAG.

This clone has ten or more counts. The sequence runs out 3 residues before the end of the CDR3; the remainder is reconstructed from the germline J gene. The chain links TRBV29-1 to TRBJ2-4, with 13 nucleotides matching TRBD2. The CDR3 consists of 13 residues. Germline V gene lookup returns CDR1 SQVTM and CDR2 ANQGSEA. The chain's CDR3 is CSGRLAGGQTQYF. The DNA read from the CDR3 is TGCAGCGGTCGACTAGCGGGAGGACAGACT.

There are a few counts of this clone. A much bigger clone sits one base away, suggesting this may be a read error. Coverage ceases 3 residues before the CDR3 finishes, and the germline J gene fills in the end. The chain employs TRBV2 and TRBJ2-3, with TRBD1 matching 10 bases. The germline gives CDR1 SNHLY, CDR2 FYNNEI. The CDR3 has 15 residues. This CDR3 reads CASSGDRGSNQPQYF. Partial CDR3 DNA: TGTGCCAGCAGCGGGGACAGGGGCAGCAATCAGCCG.

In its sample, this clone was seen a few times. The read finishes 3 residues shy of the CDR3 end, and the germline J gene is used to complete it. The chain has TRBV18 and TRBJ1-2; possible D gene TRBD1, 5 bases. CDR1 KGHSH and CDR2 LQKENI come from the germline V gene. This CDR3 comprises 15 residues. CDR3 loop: CASSPPGGATDTYTF. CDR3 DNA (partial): TGTGCCAGCTCACCACCTGGCGGGGCTACAGATACC. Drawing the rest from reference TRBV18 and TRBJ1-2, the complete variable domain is NAGVMQNPRHLVRRRGQEARLRCSPMKGHSHVYWYRQLPEEGLKFMVYLQKENIIDESGMPKERFSAEFPKEGPSILRIQQVVRGDSAAYFCASSPPGGATDTYTFGSGTRLTVV.